This TCR beta chain derives from a study of cytomegalovirus exposure and HLA in healthy donors. For the study at large: Findings of an earlier analysis included roughly 110 million unique TCR beta sequences from 190 million or so T cells. Study-wide results and limits: In a later analysis, V- and J-gene trimming of beta chains associated with a DCLRE1C missense variant, replicated independently. By HLA locus, TCR association rates varied in a later analysis, with DRB1 showing the most and HLA-C the fewest.

The PCR contained 60 Vbeta and 13 Jbeta primers. TCRdb's table, derived via immunoSEQ multiplex PCR, lists solely in-frame clones and lacks some. The sample carries about 130,000 clones, over 65% recorded once. About this clone itself: The antigen remains undetermined.

The CDR3 contains 15 residues. From germline, CDR1 is MNHEY and CDR2 SVGAGI. V was pared by 4 bases and J by 0 bases, with 9 bases between. The clonotype was recovered from a man younger than 30 in good health and CMV-seropositive. The specimen was PBMCs. The rearrangement links TRBV6-5 to TRBJ2-2; D gene ambiguous. The CDR3 nucleotides are TGTGCCAGCAGTTTAACATTTTCGAACACCGGGGAGCTGTTTTTT. Protein product: CASSLTFSNTGELFF.